The clone carrying this T cell receptor (beta chain) was detected only a few times. Antigen specificity is unknown. The cohort's ophthalmopathy patients, a group with duration under 3 months, had a Clinical Activity Score of at least 3 and a NOSPECS grade of at least 4. Using less than 12 ml of fresh peripheral blood, PBMCs were prepared. This specimen belongs to a study of T cells in Graves' hyperthyroidism and ophthalmopathy. Regarding the study as a whole: From stable hyperthyroidism, ophthalmopathy was set apart by a 13 V-J model.

CDR3 length: 14 amino acids. V gave up 0 bases and J gave up 9 bases, with 15 bases separating them. CDR1 is SGDLS, CDR2 YYNGEE, per germline. The source material, RNA transcripts, was used to amplify TCR beta CDR3 regions. First-round RT-PCR targeting the TCR CDR3 was performed with the HTBI primer set. Using its own MiXCR run on the multiplex PCR reads, TCRdb lists one record per CDR3 protein. The sample has 500,000 to 650,000 distinct CDR3 sequences, around 13% seen once. The chain is built from TRBV9 and TRBJ1-1; D ambiguous. The sequenced sample consisted of blood. The sequence came from a woman in her forties or fifties with Graves' ophthalmopathy. In DNA, the CDR3 is TGTGCCAGCAGCGTAGTTACGGCTCCTGAGAAAGCTTTCTTT. Translating it yields CASSVVTAPEKAFF.